These 19 T cell receptor beta chains came from one sample sequenced in a study of cytomegalovirus exposure and HLA in healthy donors. A multiplex PCR was run with 60 Vbeta primers and 13 Jbeta primers. Profiled with immunoSEQ multiplex PCR; TCRdb holds only in-frame clones, not every one. The sample totals 130,000 or so clones; its top ten clones hold 1.5% to 1.7%. The sample comprised PBMCs. The receptors were gathered from a woman aged 40 to 50 in good health and CMV-seronegative.

The V gene is TRBV29-1, the J gene TRBJ1-1; D is perhaps TRBD1 (5 bases). In germline, CDR1 is SQVTM, CDR2 ANQGSEA. V lost 6 bases and J lost 0, with 14 bases in between. The CDR3 has 14 amino acids. The CDR3 sequence is CSVLRQPMNTEAFF. CDR3 sequence (DNA): TGCAGCGTACTTCGACAGCCAATGAACACTGAAGCTTTCTTT.

The gene calls are TRBV6-5 and TRBJ1-1, with 8 bases aligning to TRBD1. Germline loops: CDR1 MNHEY, CDR2 SVGAGI. The CDR3 is made up of 14 amino acids. Germline trimming cut 7 bases from V and 1 base from J; bases unmatched to any gene: 5. The CDR3: CASTIDRGNTEAFF. For the CDR3, the DNA is TGTGCCAGCACCATCGACAGGGGGAACACTGAAGCTTTCTTT.

The chain is built from TRBV14 and TRBJ1-6, with D possibly matching TRBD1 (5 bases). Germline CDR1 SGHDN, CDR2 FVKESK. CDR3 length: 14 residues. Between the trimmed V and J ends, which lost 4 bases and 6 bases, there was a span of 10 bases. CDR3 DNA: TGTGCCAGCAGCCCCTGGAGGGGTAATTCACCCCTCCACTTT. Its protein is CASSPWRGNSPLHF.

This chain uses TRBV2 with TRBJ1-2; D remains unclear. The ends were cut back, 3 bases at V and 2 bases at J, with 10 bases in the middle. From germline, CDR1 is SNHLY and CDR2 FYNNEI. This CDR3 is 14 amino acids long. CDR3 sequence: CASSEGSLNYGYTF. In DNA, the CDR3 is TGTGCCAGCAGTGAGGGCAGCCTAAACTATGGCTACACCTTC.

This chain joins TRBV19 and TRBJ1-1, with D possibly TRBD1 on 6 matching bases. Germline loops: CDR1 LNHDA, CDR2 SQIVND (reference sequence). The V and J ends lost 5 bases and 6 bases respectively, with 16 bases between them. This CDR3 is 14 amino acids long. The CDR3: CASSPIDRRAEAFF. In nucleotides, the CDR3 is TGTGCCAGTAGTCCCATAGACAGGCGCGCTGAAGCTTTCTTT. Using reference TRBV19 and TRBJ1-1 for the parts outside the CDR3, the full variable domain is DGGITQSPKYLFRKEGQNVTLSCEQNLNHDAMYWYRQDPGQGLRLIYYSQIVNDFQKGDIAEGYSVSREKKESFPLTVTSAQKNPTAFYLCASSPIDRRAEAFFGQGTRLTVV.

V is TRBV5-6 and J is TRBJ2-3; weak D call: TRBD1 (6 bases). This CDR3 contains 16 residues. V was clipped by 1 base and J by 3 bases, with 15 bases between them. CDR1 is SGHDT, CDR2 YYEEEE, per germline. CDR3 DNA: TGTGCCAGCAGCTTGACAACAGGGAAAGCGACAGATACGCAGTATTTT. Translation gives CASSLTTGKATDTQYF.

CDR3 nucleotide sequence: TGCGCCAGCAGCTTTGGAGACAGGGCCACTGAAGCTTTCTTT. Translating gives CASSFGDRATEAFF. The J gene is TRBJ1-1, the V gene TRBV5-1, with 7 bases fitting TRBD1. The CDR3 is 14 amino acids. V was pared by 2 bases and J by 4 bases, with 5 bases of the junction left unmatched. CDR1 is SGHRS and CDR2 is YFSETQ in the germline V gene.

The genes are TRBV7-9 and TRBJ1-6; TRBD1 matches at 7 bases. This CDR3 is built from 15 residues. Germline CDR1 reads SEHNR; CDR2 reads FQNEAQ (reference sequence). The trim removed 5 bases at V and 7 bases at J, leaving 8 bases unmatched. The CDR3 nucleotides are TGTGCCAGCAGCCCAGACAGGGTGGGAAATTCACCCCTCCACTTT. It encodes CASSPDRVGNSPLHF. Full variable domain (remainder filled in from reference TRBV7-9 and TRBJ1-6): DTGVSQNPRHKITKRGQNVTFRCDPISEHNRLYWYRQTLGQGPEFLTYFQNEAQLEKSRLLSDRFSAERPKGSFSTLEIQRTEQGDSAMYLCASSPDRVGNSPLHFGNGTRLTVT.

The chain combines TRBV6-5 with TRBJ1-3; D unclear. V was shortened by 8 bases and J by 4 bases, with 12 bases between the two germline ends. Germline CDR1 and CDR2: MNHEY and SVGAGI. CDR3 length: 13 residues. CDR3 coding DNA: TGTGCCAGCGGCCAGGAAAGGGGAAACACCATATATTTT. Translating gives CASGQERGNTIYF.

This chain uses TRBV7-3 with TRBJ1-1; 8 nucleotides line up with TRBD1. The CDR3 runs to 13 residues. The germline V gene has CDR1 SGHTA and CDR2 FQGTGA. V shed 5 bases, J shed 4 bases, and the junction held 3 bases outside the gene matches. DNA for the CDR3: TGTGCCAGCAGCCCTACAGGGGGCACTGAAGCTTTCTTT. Translating it yields CASSPTGGTEAFF.

The J gene is TRBJ2-3, the V gene TRBV19, with D maybe TRBD2 (7 bases). The germline gives CDR1 LNHDA, CDR2 SQIVND (reference sequence). With 5 bases removed from V and 6 bases from J, the gap between germline ends came to 21 bases. There are 16 residues in the CDR3. CDR3 nucleotides: TGTGCCAGTAGTGTTGCGGGGGCCATCCGACGGGATACGCAGTATTTT. Protein sequence: CASSVAGAIRRDTQYF.

This sequence joins TRBV4-1 and TRBJ1-3; weak D call: TRBD1 (5 bases). Trimming stripped 0 bases from V and 0 bases from J, with 12 bases between. The CDR3 is made up of 17 amino acids. The germline gives CDR1 MGHRA, CDR2 YSYEKL. The chain's CDR3 is CASSQEYSGGSGNTIYF. Written as DNA, the CDR3 is TGCGCCAGCAGCCAAGAGTACTCGGGGGGCTCTGGAAACACCATATATTTT.

Of note for this clone: One end of the junction is discordant with germline, which a read error may explain. The rearrangement joins TRBV7-7 to TRBJ2-5, with 7 bases aligning to TRBD1. This CDR3 spans 14 amino acids. Germline loops: CDR1 SSHAT, CDR2 FNYEAQ (reference sequence). CDR3 sequence reads: CASSKGTDGETQYF. CDR3 nucleotides: TGTGCTAGCAGCAAAGGGACAGACGGAGAGACCCAGTACTTC.

This CDR3 is CASSLAPEGATYEQYV. The CDR3, as DNA: TGTGCCAGCAGCTTAGCCCCTGAGGGGGCAACCTACGAGCAGTACGTC. V gene TRBV7-9 combines with J gene TRBJ2-7, with 7 bases identical to TRBD1. This CDR3 region has 16 residues. J was trimmed by 2 bases and V by 0 bases; bases with no gene match: 7. Germline CDR1 reads SEHNR; CDR2 reads FQNEAQ (reference sequence).

The rearrangement links TRBV7-2 to TRBJ1-1; D is possibly TRBD1 (6 bases). This CDR3 spans 14 amino acids. From germline, CDR1 is SGHTA and CDR2 FQGNSA. V lost 3 bases and J lost 3, with 11 bases in between. The CDR3 loop is CASSFRGGDTEAFF. CDR3 bases: TGTGCCAGCAGCTTCCGAGGGGGGGACACTGAAGCTTTCTTT.

This chain connects TRBV5-4 to TRBJ1-1; tentatively, D is TRBD1 (5 bases). Looked up from germline, CDR1 is SGHNT and CDR2 is YYREEE (reference sequence). With 6 bases removed from V and 4 bases from J, the gap between germline ends came to 13 bases. The CDR3 is made up of 13 amino acids. CDR3 protein: CASNTGTSTEAFF. The CDR3, as DNA: TGTGCCAGCAACACCGGGACTTCCACTGAAGCTTTCTTT.

V and J are TRBV19 and TRBJ2-5; TRBD1 is a possible D gene (5 bases). V gave up 4 bases and J gave up 2 bases, with 14 bases separating them. The CDR3 runs to 15 residues. The germline V gene has CDR1 LNHDA and CDR2 SQIVND (reference sequence). CDR3 sequence reads: CASSRAQGPQETQYF. The CDR3 nucleotides read TGTGCCAGTAGTAGGGCCCAGGGTCCACAAGAGACCCAGTACTTC.

The chain links TRBV7-2 to TRBJ1-2; 10 bases map to TRBD1. The V gene's germline CDR1 is SGHTA and CDR2 FQGNSA. The V segment lost 0 bases and the J segment 6 bases; nucleotides outside the gene matches: 4. The CDR3 has 15 amino acids. CDR3: CASSLATGGLNGYTF. The CDR3 nucleotides are TGTGCCAGCAGCTTAGCGACAGGGGGCCTCAATGGCTACACCTTC.

The chain is built from TRBV5-6 and TRBJ2-3, with D maybe TRBD1 (6 bases). The V gene lost 2 bases and the J gene lost 0 bases, with 10 bases spanning the gap. Germline loops: CDR1 SGHDT, CDR2 YYEEEE. This CDR3 has 15 amino acids. As DNA, the CDR3 is TGTGCCAGCAGCTTAGGGGGTACTAGCACAGATACGCAGTATTTT. This encodes CASSLGGTSTDTQYF.